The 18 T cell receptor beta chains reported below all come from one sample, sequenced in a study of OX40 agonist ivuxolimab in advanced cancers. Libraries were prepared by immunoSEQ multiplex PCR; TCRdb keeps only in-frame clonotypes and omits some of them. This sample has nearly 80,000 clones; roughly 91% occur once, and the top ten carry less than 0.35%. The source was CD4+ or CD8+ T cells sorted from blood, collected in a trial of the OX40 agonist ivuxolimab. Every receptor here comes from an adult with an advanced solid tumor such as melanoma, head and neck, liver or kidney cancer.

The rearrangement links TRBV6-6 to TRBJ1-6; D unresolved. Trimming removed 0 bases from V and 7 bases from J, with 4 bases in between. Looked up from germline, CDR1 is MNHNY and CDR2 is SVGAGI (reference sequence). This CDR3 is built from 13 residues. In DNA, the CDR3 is TGTGCCAGCAGTTACTCGAGAAATTCACCCCTCCACTTT. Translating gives CASSYSRNSPLHF.

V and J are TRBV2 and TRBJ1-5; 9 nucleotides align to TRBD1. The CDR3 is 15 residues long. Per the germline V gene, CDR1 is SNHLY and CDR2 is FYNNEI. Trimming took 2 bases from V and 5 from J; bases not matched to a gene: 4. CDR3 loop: CASSEMGQGYQPQHF. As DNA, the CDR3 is TGTGCCAGCAGTGAAATGGGACAGGGATATCAGCCCCAGCATTTT.

CDR3 bases: TGTGCCAGCTCCTCGAAGACCCCCGGGACAGGGTACAATGAGCAGTTCTTC. Its translation is CASSSKTPGTGYNEQFF. This chain connects TRBV18 to TRBJ2-1; 9 nucleotides align to TRBD1. The CDR3 consists of 17 residues. With 6 bases clipped from V and 4 bases from J, the junction kept 13 bases outside the gene matches. The germline CDR1 and CDR2 sequences are KGHSH and LQKENI.

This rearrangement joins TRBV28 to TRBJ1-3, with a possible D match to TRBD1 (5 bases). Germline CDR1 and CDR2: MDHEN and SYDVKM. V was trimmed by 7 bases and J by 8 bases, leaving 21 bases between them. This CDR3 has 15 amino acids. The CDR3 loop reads CASTTQGGVVYTIYF. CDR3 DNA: TGTGCCAGCACCACCCAGGGAGGGGTGGTATACACCATATATTTT.

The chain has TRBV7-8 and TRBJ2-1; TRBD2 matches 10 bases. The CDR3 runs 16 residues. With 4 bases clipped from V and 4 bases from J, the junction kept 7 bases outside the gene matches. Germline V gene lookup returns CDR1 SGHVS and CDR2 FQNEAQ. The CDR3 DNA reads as TGTGCCAGCAGCTCCCGTTATAGCGGGGGGTACAATGAGCAGTTCTTC. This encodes CASSSRYSGGYNEQFF. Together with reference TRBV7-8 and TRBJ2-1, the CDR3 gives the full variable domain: GAGVSQSPRYKVAKRGQDVALRCDPISGHVSLFWYQQALGQGPEFLTYFQNEAQLDKSGLPSDRFFAERPEGSVSTLKIQRTQQEDSAVYLCASSSRYSGGYNEQFFGPGTRLTVL.

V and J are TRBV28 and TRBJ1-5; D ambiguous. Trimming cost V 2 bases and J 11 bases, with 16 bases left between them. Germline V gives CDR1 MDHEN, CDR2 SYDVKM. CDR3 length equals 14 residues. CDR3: CASSLVQLTSTQHF. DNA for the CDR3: TGTGCCAGCAGTTTAGTCCAGCTAACCTCGACCCAGCATTTT.

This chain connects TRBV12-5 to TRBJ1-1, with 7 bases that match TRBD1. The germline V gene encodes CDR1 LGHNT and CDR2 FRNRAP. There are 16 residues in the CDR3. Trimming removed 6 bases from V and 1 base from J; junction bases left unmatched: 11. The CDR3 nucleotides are TGTGCTAGTGGCTCCAGCCAGACAGGGTGGAACACTGAAGCTTTCTTT. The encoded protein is CASGSSQTGWNTEAFF.

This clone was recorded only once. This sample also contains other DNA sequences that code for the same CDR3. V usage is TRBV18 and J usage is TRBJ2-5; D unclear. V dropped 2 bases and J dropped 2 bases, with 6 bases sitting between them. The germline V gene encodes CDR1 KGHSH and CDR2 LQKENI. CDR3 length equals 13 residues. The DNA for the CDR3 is TGTGCCAGCTCACCAGCTGGACAAGAGACCCAGTACTTC. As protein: CASSPAGQETQYF.

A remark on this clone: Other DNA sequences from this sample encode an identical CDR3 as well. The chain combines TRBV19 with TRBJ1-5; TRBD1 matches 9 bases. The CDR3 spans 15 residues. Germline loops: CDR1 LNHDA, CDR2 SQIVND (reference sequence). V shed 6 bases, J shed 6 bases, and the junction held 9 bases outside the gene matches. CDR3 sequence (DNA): TGTGCCAGTAGAGAGGGACAGGGTCGTAGTCAGCCCCAGCATTTT. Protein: CASREGQGRSQPQHF. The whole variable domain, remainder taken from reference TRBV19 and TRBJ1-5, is DGGITQSPKYLFRKEGQNVTLSCEQNLNHDAMYWYRQDPGQGLRLIYYSQIVNDFQKGDIAEGYSVSREKKESFPLTVTSAQKNPTAFYLCASREGQGRSQPQHFGDGTRLSIL.

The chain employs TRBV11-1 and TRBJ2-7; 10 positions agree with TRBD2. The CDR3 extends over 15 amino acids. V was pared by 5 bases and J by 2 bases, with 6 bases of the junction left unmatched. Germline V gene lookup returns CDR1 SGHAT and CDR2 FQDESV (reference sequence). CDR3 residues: CASSLIAGGPYEQYF. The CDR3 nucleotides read TGTGCCAGCAGCCTTATAGCGGGGGGCCCCTACGAGCAGTACTTC.

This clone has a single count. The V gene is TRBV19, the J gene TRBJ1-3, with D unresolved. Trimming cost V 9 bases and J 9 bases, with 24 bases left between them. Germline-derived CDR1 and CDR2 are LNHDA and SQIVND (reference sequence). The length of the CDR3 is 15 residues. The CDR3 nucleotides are TGTGCCAGCGTCTGGTCGGGCGCTCGGGTGGGCACCATATATTTT. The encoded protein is CASVWSGARVGTIYF.

The CDR3 is CASSVQGAAYEQYF. CDR3 in DNA: TGTGCCAGCAGCGTACAGGGTGCGGCCTACGAGCAGTACTTC. V gene TRBV14 combines with J gene TRBJ2-7; tentatively, D is TRBD1 (6 bases). Trimming left V 5 bases short and J 2 bases short, with 13 bases between. This CDR3 is built from 14 residues. CDR1 is SGHDN, CDR2 FVKESK, per germline.

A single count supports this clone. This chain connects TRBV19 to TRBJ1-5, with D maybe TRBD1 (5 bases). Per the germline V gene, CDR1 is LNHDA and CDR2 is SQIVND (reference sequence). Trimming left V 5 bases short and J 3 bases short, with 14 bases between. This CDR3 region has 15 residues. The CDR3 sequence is CASSPGGAPNQPQHF. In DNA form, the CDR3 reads TGTGCCAGTAGTCCTGGTGGGGCCCCCAATCAGCCCCAGCATTTT.

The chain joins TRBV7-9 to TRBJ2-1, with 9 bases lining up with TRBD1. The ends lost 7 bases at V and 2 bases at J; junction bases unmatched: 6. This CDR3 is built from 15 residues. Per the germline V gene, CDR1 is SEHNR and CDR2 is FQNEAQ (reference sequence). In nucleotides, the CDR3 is TGTGCCAGCACATCCCGGGACAGGGCCTACAATGAGCAGTTCTTC. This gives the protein CASTSRDRAYNEQFF.

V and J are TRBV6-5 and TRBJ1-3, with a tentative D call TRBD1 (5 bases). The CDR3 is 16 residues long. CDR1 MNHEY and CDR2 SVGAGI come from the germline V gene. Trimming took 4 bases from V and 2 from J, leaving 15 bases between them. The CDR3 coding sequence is TGTGCCAGCAGTTCCCGGGGGGGTTGGACTGGAAACACCATATATTTT. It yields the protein CASSSRGGWTGNTIYF.

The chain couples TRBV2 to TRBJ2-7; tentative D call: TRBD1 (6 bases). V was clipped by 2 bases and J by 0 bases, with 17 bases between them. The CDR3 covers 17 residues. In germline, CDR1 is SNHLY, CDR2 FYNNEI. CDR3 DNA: TGTGCCAGCAGTGAATCGTTTGGACAGACAAACTCCTACGAGCAGTACGTC. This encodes CASSESFGQTNSYEQYV.

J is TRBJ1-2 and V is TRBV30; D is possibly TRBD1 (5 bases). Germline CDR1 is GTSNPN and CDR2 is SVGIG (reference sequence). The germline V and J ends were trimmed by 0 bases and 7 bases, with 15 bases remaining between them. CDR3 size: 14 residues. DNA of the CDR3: TGTGCCTGGAGTGTTGGGGGTTACCCTATTGGCTACACCTTC. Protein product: CAWSVGGYPIGYTF.

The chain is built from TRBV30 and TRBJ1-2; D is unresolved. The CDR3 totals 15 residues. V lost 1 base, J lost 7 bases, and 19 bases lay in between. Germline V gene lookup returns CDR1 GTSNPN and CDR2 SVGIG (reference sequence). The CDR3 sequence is CAWSGGGKVSCGYTF. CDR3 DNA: TGTGCCTGGAGTGGGGGTGGGAAGGTGTCGTGTGGCTACACCTTC. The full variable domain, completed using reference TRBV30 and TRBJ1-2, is SQTIHQWPATLVQPVGSPLSLECTVEGTSNPNLYWYRQAAGRGLQLLFYSVGIGQISSEVPQNLSASRPQDRQFILSSKKLLLSDSGFYLCAWSGGGKVSCGYTFGSGTRLTVV.